This TCR beta chain was documented in a study of blood T cell repertoires in COVID-19 (TCRdb year 2020). About the study as a whole: Collaborator samples came from the United States, Italy and Spain and covered acute and convalescent phases of COVID-19. The prospective study material was composed of cDNA or gDNA derived from T cells, B-cell-depleted T cells, or PBMCs. Deeply sampled blood TCRbeta repertoires from subjects exposed to, actively infected with, or recovered from COVID-19 were included in the dataset. The repertoires were released in a freely available public database intended as a resource for research on the immune response to SARS-CoV-2. The samples were drawn from the first 160 participants of the ongoing ImmuneRACE study and from some 1,300 subjects provided by 6 global collaborators. Sample metadata almost always included a de-identified subject ID, COVID-19 status, age in years and sex. Where available, HLA class I and class II types were obtained from metadata supplied by the sample provider rather than from assay-based typing. What the research found in general, with its limitations: The amount of clinical and demographic metadata varied by source and participant and was provided uncurated.

TCRbeta CDR3 regions were amplified from genomic DNA by means of the immunoSEQ Assay, a bias-controlled multiplex PCR. On the study's bioinformatics: Within the assay, amplification of reference gene primers was used to estimate how many nucleated cells each sample contained. Sequence reads were collapsed and filtered to measure the absolute abundance of every unique TCRbeta CDR3 rearrangement. For each sample, productive Simpson clonality was calculated by taking the square root of Simpson's diversity index across productive rearrangements. Drawn from immuneACCESS, this table holds only the in-frame rearrangements with V and J called that TCRdb kept. Clones are partly lost; checked studies trace under half to an unresolved V gene and leave the rest unexplained. D and trimming were read from the DNA, whereas the V and J calls and clone size are those reported in that table. The sample table shows over 150,000 clones, and over 75% are seen once. 6.9% of the sample belongs to the ten largest clones.

In Seattle, one collaborating source enrolled patients while the infection was active and tracked those patients longitudinally over the course of disease. The collaborating institutions used their own protocols to collect whole blood in K2EDTA tubes. For TCRbeta analysis, collaborators shipped samples in one of three forms: frozen whole blood, isolated PBMCs, or DNA extracted from either of those sample types. About this clone itself: It lacks a known antigen. No base quality values were provided; no much bigger clone lies one nucleotide off.

For CDR1 and CDR2, the germline V gene lists SGHRS and YFSETQ. The CDR3 contains 16 residues, cysteine and phenylalanine counted. Solely the CDR3 DNA is kept, with 48 bases framed from the first base. V and J are truncated by 3 bases and 4 bases respectively, leaving an intervening sequence of 16 bases. Rearrangement joined TRBV5-1 to TRBJ2-2, with TRBD2 as a weak D call on 7 bases. The clonotype was recovered from a man older than 75 with COVID-19, enrolled during active disease. Sequenced input: peripheral blood. This receptor carries the CDR3 CASSSLVGGATGELFF. In nucleotides, the sequence is TGCGCCAGCAGCTCCCTAGTTGGGGGGGCCACCGGGGAGCTGTTTTTT.